Listed below are T cell receptor beta chains from one sample, sequenced in a study of blood T cells in healthy people across ages. TCRdb reprocessed the 5' RACE reads via MiXCR and lists one record per CDR3 protein. The sample holds some 940,000 distinct CDR3 sequences, about 27% seen once. This sample also appeared in a second study, on T cells of mothers and their children.

The sample comprised blood. These receptors all stem from a woman aged 40 to 50 in good health. Both conserved end residues are part of each CDR3. A D gene is named only where the DNA matches it firmly. Clone size, where shown, is once, few, many, or a class for clones that have expanded.

V: TRBV30
D: TRBD2
size: NA
J: TRBJ2-1
CDR3: CAHIAGGYNEQFF
DNA: TGTGCCCACATAGCGGGGGGCTACAATGAGCAGTTCTTC

V: TRBV5-1
D: TRBD2
size: many
J: TRBJ2-1
CDR3: CASSFFAGDYNEQFF
DNA: TGCGCCAGCAGCTTCTTTGCGGGGGACTACAATGAGCAGTTCTTC

V: TRBV12-3/TRBV12-4
D: NA
size: few
J: TRBJ1-2
CDR3: CASGNNPLYGYTF
DNA: TGTGCCAGCGGAAACAATCCACTCTATGGCTACACCTTC

V: TRBV15
D: TRBD1
size: many
J: TRBJ1-2
CDR3: CATSSDRGLGGYTF
DNA: TGTGCCACCAGCAGCGACAGGGGCCTGGGGGGCTACACCTTC

V: TRBV12-3/TRBV12-4
D: TRBD1
size: many
J: TRBJ2-5
CDR3: CASRDSGTGWKTQYF
DNA: TGTGCCAGCAGGGACTCCGGGACAGGGTGGAAGACCCAGTACTTC

V: TRBV7-9
D: NA
size: NA
J: TRBJ1-4
CDR3: CASSFTRGTGYDLEKLFF
DNA: TGTGCCAGCAGCTTCACGAGGGGAACAGGGTACGATTTGGAAAAACTGTTTTTT

V: TRBV2
D: NA
size: few
J: TRBJ2-7
CDR3: CASSDTGTYSYEQYF
DNA: TGTGCCAGCAGTGATACAGGGACCTACTCCTACGAGCAGTACTTC

V: TRBV28
D: TRBD2
size: few
J: TRBJ2-3
CDR3: CASSYVSGDSTDTQYF
DNA: TGTGCCAGCAGTTACGTCAGCGGGGATAGCACAGATACGCAGTATTTT

V: TRBV7-2
D: NA
size: NA
J: TRBJ2-1
CDR3: CASSLGQYSEQFF
DNA: TGTGCCAGCAGCCTAGGACAATACAGTGAGCAGTTCTTC

V: TRBV29-1
D: NA
size: few
J: TRBJ1-5
CDR3: CSVSIAGYNQPQHF
DNA: TGCAGCGTTTCTATAGCCGGGTACAATCAGCCCCAGCATTTT

V: TRBV7-9
D: NA
size: few
J: TRBJ1-1
CDR3: CASSLTVGEAFF
DNA: TGTGCCAGCAGCTTGACCGTCGGCGAAGCTTTCTTT

V: TRBV10-3
D: TRBD1
size: few
J: TRBJ1-5
CDR3: CAISGNGQGNQPQHF
DNA: TGTGCCATCAGTGGAAATGGACAGGGCAATCAGCCCCAGCATTTT

V: TRBV4-1
D: NA
size: NA
J: TRBJ1-4
CDR3: CASSHGWKTNEKLFF
DNA: TGCGCCAGCAGCCACGGGTGGAAGACTAATGAAAAACTGTTTTTT

V: TRBV19
D: NA
size: NA
J: TRBJ2-2
CDR3: CASSRAGQTNTGELFF
DNA: TGTGCCAGTAGCAGGGCGGGACAGACGAACACCGGGGAGCTGTTTTTT

V: TRBV12-3/TRBV12-4
D: NA
size: NA
J: TRBJ2-2
CDR3: CASTDGTVNTGELFF
DNA: TGTGCCAGCACCGACGGGACCGTCAACACCGGGGAGCTGTTTTTT

V: TRBV28
D: NA
size: once
J: TRBJ2-3
CDR3: CASTQGQSSTDTQYF
DNA: TGTGCCAGCACCCAGGGGCAGTCTAGCACAGATACGCAGTATTTT

V: TRBV20-1
D: NA
size: many
J: TRBJ2-7
CDR3: CSQEDRRGSYEQYF
DNA: TGCAGTCAAGAGGACAGGAGGGGCTCCTACGAGCAGTACTTC

V: TRBV6-6
D: NA
size: few
J: TRBJ1-1
CDR3: CASSYPGLVGEAFF
DNA: TGTGCCAGCAGTTACCCTGGGCTTGTGGGTGAAGCTTTCTTT

V: TRBV5-5
D: NA
size: NA
J: TRBJ2-7
CDR3: CASSLALEDYEQYF
DNA: TGTGCCAGCAGCTTGGCGTTAGAAGATTACGAGCAGTACTTC

V: TRBV29-1
D: TRBD1
size: NA
J: TRBJ1-2
CDR3: CSVNPKGQGYGYTF
DNA: TGCAGCGTTAACCCCAAGGGACAGGGTTATGGCTACACCTTC

V: TRBV27
D: TRBD2
size: few
J: TRBJ2-3
CDR3: CASSLRLRGLARLDTQYF
DNA: TGTGCCAGCAGTTTACGCCTTAGGGGACTAGCGCGACTGGATACGCAGTATTTT

V: TRBV4-2
D: NA
size: few
J: TRBJ2-7
CDR3: CASSQNQPGQGGLEQYF
DNA: TGTGCCAGCAGCCAAAATCAGCCGGGGCAGGGAGGTTTAGAGCAGTACTTC

V: TRBV20-1
D: TRBD2
size: NA
J: TRBJ2-1
CDR3: CSAIGTSGIYNEQFF
DNA: TGCAGTGCTATTGGGACTAGCGGGATCTACAATGAGCAGTTCTTC

V: TRBV7-3
D: NA
size: NA
J: TRBJ1-3
CDR3: CASHRKSGNTIYF
DNA: TGTGCCAGCCACAGAAAATCTGGAAACACCATATATTTT

V: TRBV12-3/TRBV12-4
D: NA
size: NA
J: TRBJ1-1
CDR3: CASSFKRLYTEAFF
DNA: TGTGCCAGCAGTTTTAAACGGCTGTACACTGAAGCTTTCTTT

V: TRBV6-5
D: TRBD1
size: NA
J: TRBJ2-7
CDR3: CASSDTGGPSTYEQYF
DNA: TGTGCCAGCAGCGACACAGGGGGCCCGTCCACTTACGAGCAGTACTTC

V: TRBV28
D: NA
size: NA
J: TRBJ1-2
CDR3: CASSWDQGGYTF
DNA: TGTGCCAGCAGTTGGGACCAAGGTGGCTACACCTTC

V: TRBV29-1
D: NA
size: once
J: TRBJ1-1
CDR3: CSALRGTKAEAFF
DNA: TGCAGCGCCCTCAGGGGAACGAAGGCTGAAGCTTTCTTT

V: TRBV14
D: TRBD1
size: NA
J: TRBJ2-5
CDR3: CASSRMGQAQETQYF
DNA: TGTGCCAGCAGCCGAATGGGACAGGCTCAAGAGACCCAGTACTTC

V: TRBV30
D: TRBD1
size: NA
J: TRBJ1-5
CDR3: CAWSGGTDNQPQHF
DNA: TGTGCCTGGAGTGGAGGGACAGACAATCAGCCCCAGCATTTT

V: TRBV7-2
D: TRBD2
size: few
J: TRBJ2-3
CDR3: CASSLVVAGVTTDTQYF
DNA: TGTGCCAGCAGCTTAGTTGTTGCGGGGGTTACCACAGATACGCAGTATTTT

V: TRBV20-1
D: NA
size: many
J: TRBJ1-6
CDR3: CSARDKGSSYNSPLHF
DNA: TGCAGTGCTAGAGATAAGGGCAGCTCCTATAATTCACCCCTCCACTTT

V: TRBV11-2
D: TRBD2
size: NA
J: TRBJ2-1
CDR3: CASSLVGRTSGVDEQFF
DNA: TGTGCCAGCAGCTTAGTTGGGCGGACTAGCGGGGTTGATGAGCAGTTCTTC

V: TRBV12-3/TRBV12-4
D: TRBD1
size: many
J: TRBJ1-2
CDR3: CASSGQANYGYTF
DNA: TGTGCCAGCAGTGGACAGGCCAACTATGGCTACACCTTC

V: TRBV5-5
D: NA
size: many
J: TRBJ2-7
CDR3: CASSQGTVSYEQYF
DNA: TGTGCCAGCAGCCAGGGGACTGTCTCCTACGAGCAGTACTTC